These 6 T cell receptor beta chains were all obtained from the same sample, sequenced in a study of memory CD8 T cells in hepatitis C reinfection. The sample's time point: late/post reinfection, 12 to 24 weeks after detection. The sorted cells went straight to TCR sequencing with no prior in vitro expansion. Only in-frame clones appear in the TCRdb table, and some are missing; sequencing was by immunoSEQ multiplex PCR. This sample has about 46,000 clones, with 75% to 90% found just once. Specimen: naive CD8+ T cells sorted from blood. All receptors derive from a man aged 18 to 29 with hepatitis C virus infection.

The rearrangement joins TRBV4-2 to TRBJ2-3; 8 positions match TRBD1. Per the germline V gene, CDR1 is LGHNA and CDR2 is YNFKEQ. V shed 0 bases and J 0 bases; nucleotides not matched to a gene: 5. The CDR3 length is 17 residues. The CDR3 bases are TGTGCCAGCAGCCAAGATCCCACAGGGGGTAGCACAGATACGCAGTATTTT. Translating it yields CASSQDPTGGSTDTQYF.

J is TRBJ2-1 and V is TRBV5-1; tentatively, D is TRBD2 (5 bases). V was trimmed by 3 bases and J by 2 bases, leaving 12 bases between them. This CDR3 region has 15 residues. Germline V lookup: CDR1 SGHRS, CDR2 YFSETQ. The CDR3 loop is CASSSTRGPYNEQFF. The CDR3 nucleotides are TGCGCCAGCAGCTCAACTAGAGGCCCCTACAATGAGCAGTTCTTC.

The chain employs TRBV28 and TRBJ1-5, with D perhaps TRBD1 (5 bases). Germline values: CDR1 MDHEN, CDR2 SYDVKM. Trimming stripped 6 bases from V and 6 bases from J, with 18 bases between. This CDR3 region has 15 residues. In DNA form, the CDR3 reads TGTGCCAGCAGGGGAGTGGGACTTCAATCTCAGCCCCAGCATTTT. Its translation: CASRGVGLQSQPQHF.

V gene TRBV7-6 combines with J gene TRBJ2-7; D remains ambiguous. The CDR3 sequence is 11 residues long. V was shortened by 8 bases and J by 6 bases, with 11 bases between the two germline ends. CDR1 and CDR2 from the germline V gene are SGHVS and FNYEAQ. CDR3 sequence: CASRVGTEQYF. The CDR3 DNA reads TGTGCCAGCCGGGTAGGAACCGAGCAGTACTTC.

This clone was detected only a few times. The gene calls are TRBV7-6 and TRBJ1-4; 8 bases are a match to TRBD1. CDR3 length equals 15 residues. After removal of 4 bases from V and 8 bases from J, the junction contained 9 bases not matched to a gene. Germline V lookup: CDR1 SGHVS, CDR2 FNYEAQ. The CDR3 coding sequence is TGTGCCAGCAGCTCCACAGGGGGGAGTAGGGAAAAACTGTTTTTT. It yields the protein CASSSTGGSREKLFF. Drawing the rest from reference TRBV7-6 and TRBJ1-4, the complete variable domain is GAGVSQSPRYKVTKRGQDVALRCDPISGHVSLYWYRQALGQGPEFLTYFNYEAQQDKSGLPNDRFSAERPEGSISTLTIQRTEQRDSAMYRCASSSTGGSREKLFFGSGTQLSVL.

This chain connects TRBV21-1 to TRBJ2-7; no check of the table's D call, TRBD1, against the DNA was made. TRBV21-1 is termed a pseudogene. This CDR3 is built from 14 residues. The CDR3 DNA is TGTGCCAGCACCCCGGGACAGGGTCCCTACGAGCAGTACGTC. This codes for CASTPGQGPYEQYV.